This entry lists 2 T cell receptor beta chains sequenced from one sample in a study of T cell responses to AZD1222 COVID-19 vaccine. Sequencing used immunoSEQ multiplex PCR; TCRdb keeps in-frame clones, though not all of them. The data contain about 130,000 clones, roughly 87% of them singletons. Sequenced here: peripheral blood, sampled on day 0 of AZD1222 vaccination. Receptors were obtained from an adult in good health.

V is TRBV5-5 and J is TRBJ1-4; TRBD1 is a possible D gene (6 bases). The V end lost 7 bases, the J end lost 7 bases, and 20 bases lay between the germline ends. The CDR3 has 15 residues. Germline CDR1 reads SGHKS; CDR2 reads YYEKEE (reference sequence). CDR3 residues: CASRRTSIGGEKLFF. CDR3 bases: TGTGCCAGCCGTAGGACGTCAATAGGGGGTGAAAAACTGTTTTTT.

The rearrangement joins TRBV30 to TRBJ1-3; D remains ambiguous. This CDR3 spans 12 amino acids. The V gene's germline CDR1 is GTSNPN and CDR2 SVGIG (reference sequence). V was cut by 5 bases and J by 3 bases, with 8 bases left in between. The CDR3 DNA reads TGTGCCTGGGAGCAGGTTGGAAACACCATATATTTT. Translation gives CAWEQVGNTIYF.